These T cell receptor beta chains were read from a single sample in a study of identifying expanded T cells in peripheral blood. Sequenced by immunoSEQ multiplex PCR; TCRdb stores in-frame clones only, minus some. The sample holds around 81,000 clones, roughly 85% seen once. Sequencing used blood. These receptor sequences come from a person aged 18 to 75 in good health. Both conserved end residues are part of each CDR3. A D gene is named only where the DNA matches it firmly. Size is stated for part of the rows, as once, few or many counts, or as a class when the clone is expanded.

clone size,V gene,D gene,J gene,CDR3 protein,CDR3 DNA
NA,TRBV4-3,NA,TRBJ1-2,CASSQEYTANYGYTF,TGCGCCAGCAGCCAAGAGTATACCGCTAACTATGGCTACACCTTC
few,TRBV2,NA,TRBJ1-6,CASMIQADSPLHF,TGTGCCAGCATGATTCAGGCCGATTCACCCCTCCACTTT
NA,TRBV6-6,TRBD1,TRBJ1-2,CASSPSGQIYGYTF,TGTGCCAGCAGTCCTTCGGGACAGATCTATGGCTACACCTTC
few,TRBV7-2,TRBD1,TRBJ2-3,CASSLMGQGTDTQYF,TGTGCCAGCAGCTTAATGGGACAGGGGACAGATACGCAGTATTTT
NA,TRBV2,NA,TRBJ1-1,CASSEAGYTEAFF,TGTGCCAGCAGTGAAGCAGGTTACACTGAAGCTTTCTTT
NA,TRBV6-6,NA,TRBJ2-1,CASTRDLSWVQFF,TGTGCCAGCACCAGGGATCTCTCATGGGTACAGTTCTTC
NA,TRBV29-1,NA,TRBJ2-2,CSVEVVGEHRDGELFF,TGCAGCGTTGAAGTTGTGGGGGAACACCGGGACGGGGAGCTGTTTTTT
NA,TRBV9,NA,TRBJ1-1,CASSDQTGKAEAFF,TGTGCCAGCAGCGATCAAACAGGGAAGGCTGAAGCTTTCTTT
NA,TRBV10-1,NA,TRBJ2-2,CASSPGTVGELFF,TGCGCCAGCAGTCCCGGGACCGTCGGGGAGCTGTTTTTT
NA,TRBV28,NA,TRBJ2-7,CASNKGGFYEQYF,TGTGCCAGCAATAAGGGGGGGTTCTACGAGCAGTACTTC
NA,TRBV14,TRBD1,TRBJ1-6,CASSQDPTGTGVSPLHF,TGTGCCAGCAGCCAAGACCCCACCGGGACAGGGGTTTCACCCCTCCACTTT
NA,TRBV6-6,NA,TRBJ1-2,CASSSTATQYGYTF,TGTGCCAGCAGTTCAACAGCTACCCAGTATGGCTACACCTTC